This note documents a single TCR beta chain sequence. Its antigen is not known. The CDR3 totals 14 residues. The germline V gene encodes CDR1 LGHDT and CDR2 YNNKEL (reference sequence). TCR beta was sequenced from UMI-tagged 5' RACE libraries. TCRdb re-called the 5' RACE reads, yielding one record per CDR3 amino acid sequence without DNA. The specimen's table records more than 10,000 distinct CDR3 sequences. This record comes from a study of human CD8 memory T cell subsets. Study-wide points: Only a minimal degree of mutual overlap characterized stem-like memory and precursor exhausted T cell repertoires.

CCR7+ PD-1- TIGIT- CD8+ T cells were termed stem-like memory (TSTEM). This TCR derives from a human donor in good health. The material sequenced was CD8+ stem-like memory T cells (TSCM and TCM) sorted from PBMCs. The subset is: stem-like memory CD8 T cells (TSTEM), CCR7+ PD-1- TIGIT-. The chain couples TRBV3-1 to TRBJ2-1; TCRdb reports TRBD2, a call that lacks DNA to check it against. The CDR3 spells CASSHTREYNEQFF.